The T cell receptor beta chain under discussion was sequenced for a study of beta chain features in type 1 diabetes. The sequenced template was cDNA made from the entire isolated RNA. The table came from immunoSEQ multiplex PCR; TCRdb's copy has only in-frame clones and leaves some out. Of some 250,000 clones listed, 27% are singletons. To note about this clone: Its antigen is unidentified.

Findings of the study overall: VDJ junctions in type 1 diabetes patients carried more deletions and fewer insertions.

This sequence was found in a man between 25 and 39 years old in good health. The sample was central memory CD4+ T cells from blood.

Written as DNA, the CDR3 is TGTGCCAGTAGTCCGGGACTTTTAACGAACAATGAGCAGTTCTTC. It codes for CASSPGLLTNNEQFF. The chain combines TRBV19 with TRBJ2-1; D is possibly TRBD2 (6 bases). V was clipped by 5 bases and J by 5 bases, with 16 bases between them. The CDR3 totals 15 residues. From germline, CDR1 is LNHDA and CDR2 SQIVND (reference sequence).